Below, 7 T cell receptor beta chains from the same sample are listed, as sequenced in a study of cytomegalovirus exposure and HLA in healthy donors. Here immunoSEQ multiplex PCR was the method, and the copy in TCRdb shows in-frame clones only, minus some. The data contain approximately 200,000 clones, around 90% of them singletons. Sequenced: PBMCs. The origin of the receptors is a woman aged 18-29 years in good health and CMV-seronegative.

Points on this clone: This may stem from a read error, because a much larger clone lies one nucleotide away. This chain links TRBV27 with TRBJ2-1, with 10 bases aligning to TRBD1. V gave up 5 bases and J gave up 3 bases; unmatched junction bases: 1. This CDR3 is 14 amino acids long. Germline-derived CDR1 and CDR2 are MNHEY and SMNVEV (reference sequence). The CDR3 spells CASSGQGDYNEQFF. DNA of the CDR3: TGTGCCAGCAGTGGACAGGGGGACTACAATGAGCAGTTCTTC.

DNA for the CDR3: TGCGCCAGCAGCTTAGGGACAGGGGCCTTATATGAAAAACTGTTTTTT. Translated: CASSLGTGALYEKLFF. The chain couples TRBV4-1 to TRBJ1-4, with 10 bases matching TRBD1. This CDR3 spans 16 amino acids. Germline V gives CDR1 MGHRA, CDR2 YSYEKL. The V segment lost 5 bases and the J segment 6 bases; nucleotides outside the gene matches: 9.

In nucleotides, the CDR3 is TGTGCCAGGACGGGAGTCAGGGTCCAAGAGACCCAGTACTTC. Its protein product is CARTGVRVQETQYF. V is TRBV7-3 and J is TRBJ2-5, with D perhaps TRBD2 (6 bases). Trimming removed 9 bases from V and 1 base from J, with 15 bases in between. Germline V CDR1 and CDR2: SGHTA, FQGTGA. This CDR3 spans 14 amino acids.

This rearrangement joins TRBV27 to TRBJ2-7; 10 bases fit TRBD1. In germline, CDR1 is MNHEY, CDR2 SMNVEV (reference sequence). V lost 0 bases and J lost 3; bases outside the gene matches: 17. The CDR3 extends over 20 amino acids. The CDR3 DNA follows: TGTGCCAGCAGTTTATCGACATCCTTTCCGGGACAGGGGACTTTCTACGAGCAGTACTTC. It is translated as CASSLSTSFPGQGTFYEQYF.

The chain recombines TRBV19 with TRBJ2-2, with TRBD1 matching 7 bases. Trimming took 6 bases from V and 0 from J; bases not matched to a gene: 16. The CDR3 is 19 amino acids. Germline V gene lookup returns CDR1 LNHDA and CDR2 SQIVND (reference sequence). The CDR3 loop reads CASSMTGNRNFANTGELFF. In nucleotides, the CDR3 is TGTGCCAGTAGCATGACAGGGAACCGCAATTTCGCGAACACCGGGGAGCTGTTTTTT. The entire variable domain, with the rest obtained from reference TRBV19 and TRBJ2-2, is as follows: DGGITQSPKYLFRKEGQNVTLSCEQNLNHDAMYWYRQDPGQGLRLIYYSQIVNDFQKGDIAEGYSVSREKKESFPLTVTSAQKNPTAFYLCASSMTGNRNFANTGELFFGEGSRLTVL.

This chain links TRBV6-1 with TRBJ2-2; D is perhaps TRBD2 (6 bases). The V and J ends lost 8 bases and 3 bases respectively, with 13 bases between them. Germline CDR1 is MNHNS and CDR2 is SASEGT. The CDR3 covers 14 residues. The CDR3 nucleotides read TGTGCCAGCTGGGCGGGAACCTACACCGGGGAGCTGTTTTTT. Translated: CASWAGTYTGELFF.

The genes are TRBV5-4 and TRBJ2-3; D uncertain. CDR1 SGHNT and CDR2 YYREEE come from the germline V gene (reference sequence). This CDR3 is built from 14 residues. V was pared by 0 bases and J by 2 bases, with 7 bases between. The CDR3 sequence is CASSLGLDTDTQYF. CDR3 nucleotide sequence: TGTGCCAGCAGCTTGGGGTTAGACACAGATACGCAGTATTTT.